These 5 T cell receptor beta chains were sequenced from one sample in a study of T cells expressing NK-cell markers. TCRdb reprocessed the 5' RACE reads, keeping one entry per CDR3 protein, no DNA. The table for this sample gives 200,000 to 300,000 distinct CDR3 sequences. The sample comprised blood T cells: a sorted CD56 or NKG2C T cell subset, CD4+ or CD8+ T cells, or bulk PBMC T cells (not recorded which). All receptors come from a man between 18 and 35 years old in good health.

The chain uses TRBV20-1 and TRBJ1-2; TCRdb selects TRBD1, and the lack of DNA leaves this call unchecked. The CDR3 runs to 13 residues. Germline V gene lookup returns CDR1 DFQATT and CDR2 SNEGSKA (reference sequence). CDR3 region: CSAREPPLYGYTF.

The chain joins TRBV12-3 or TRBV12-4 to TRBJ2-7; TCRdb selects TRBD2, and the lack of DNA leaves this call unchecked. There are 13 residues in the CDR3. The CDR3 sequence: CASSLGGSIEQYF.

The chain joins TRBV7-2 to TRBJ2-7; TCRdb calls TRBD1, which cannot be checked without DNA. Germline V gene lookup returns CDR1 SGHTA and CDR2 FQGNSA. This CDR3 region has 14 residues. CDR3: CASSFGTVSYEQYF.

The chain joins TRBV9 to TRBJ2-4; the TCRdb D gene call, TRBD1, has no DNA to confirm it. CDR3 size: 14 residues. CDR1 SGDLS and CDR2 YYNGEE come from the germline V gene. CDR3 sequence reads: CASSVGDRVNIQYF.

This chain connects TRBV7-3 to TRBJ2-5. Germline V gene sequence: CDR1 SGHTA, CDR2 FQGTGA. The CDR3 runs 13 residues. Here the CDR3 reads CASSLSGKETQYF.